These 31 T cell receptor beta chains were all obtained from the same sample, sequenced in a study of T cells in Graves' hyperthyroidism and ophthalmopathy. RNA transcripts yielded amplified TCR beta CDR3 regions. The primer set for the first-round RT-PCR of the TCR CDR3 was HTBI. Each CDR3 protein gets one entry after TCRdb re-called the multiplex PCR reads with MiXCR. The repertoire holds roughly 570,000 distinct CDR3 sequences, with more than 45% as singletons. Sequenced input: peripheral blood or thyroid tissue (not recorded which). These receptors all stem from an adult woman with Graves' disease, either hyperthyroidism or ophthalmopathy (not recorded which).

This chain uses TRBV15 with TRBJ1-4; TRBD1 might be the D (5 bases). CDR1 LNHNV and CDR2 YYDKDF come from the germline V gene (reference sequence). The CDR3 covers 12 residues. Trimming removed 5 bases from V and 8 bases from J, with 9 bases in between. CDR3 nucleotides: TGTGCCACCAGCGGCGGGGGAGAAAAACTGTTTTTT. This sequence encodes CATSGGGEKLFF.

This clonotype has more than one count but fewer than ten. The chain recombines TRBV9 with TRBJ2-5; the D gene could be TRBD1 or TRBD2 (5 bases each). With the DNA end fitting TRBJ2-1 better, the J assignment may be wrong. Per germline, CDR1 SGDLS and CDR2 YYNGEE. This CDR3 region has 15 residues. This chain's CDR3 is CASSVGGRTIGEQFF. CDR3 nucleotide sequence: TGTGCCAGCAGCGTAGGGGGACGAACCATCGGGGAGCAGTTCTTC.

This clonotype was observed many times. The CDR3 nucleotides are TGTGCCAGCAGTACCGGGACAGGGCAAGAAAAACTGTTTTTT. Translation gives CASSTGTGQEKLFF. The chain is built from TRBV6-5 and TRBJ1-4, with 9 bases identical to TRBD1. The CDR3 is 14 residues long. Germline assignment: CDR1 MNHEY and CDR2 SVGAGI. V lost 5 bases to trimming and J lost 8 bases; unmatched junction nucleotides: 6.

V gene TRBV7-2 combines with J gene TRBJ1-4; D is uncertain. V dropped 5 bases and J dropped 8 bases, with 18 bases sitting between them. Germline V gives CDR1 SGHTA, CDR2 FQGNSA. The CDR3 has 15 residues. The CDR3 nucleotides read TGTGCCAGCAGCCCCCGCGTGAACCCGATGGAAAAACTGTTTTTT. Translated, it gives CASSPRVNPMEKLFF.

This clonotype was observed a single time. The V and J genes are TRBV19 and TRBJ2-7, with 11 bases fitting TRBD1. Germline V CDR1 and CDR2: LNHDA, SQIVND (reference sequence). The CDR3 totals 14 residues. V dropped 6 bases and J dropped 1; count of bases not matched to a gene: 2. The CDR3 sequence is CASSGTGGSYEQYF. CDR3 coding DNA: TGTGCCAGTAGCGGGACAGGGGGGTCCTACGAGCAGTACTTC.

J is TRBJ1-1 and V is TRBV7-2, with D unresolved. Germline lookup yields CDR1 SGHTA and CDR2 FQGNSA. The CDR3 extends over 15 amino acids. V was clipped by 5 bases and J by 0 bases, with 13 bases between them. The CDR3 DNA follows: TGTGCCAGCAGCCCTATCTTCGGACTGAACACTGAAGCTTTCTTT. It specifies CASSPIFGLNTEAFF. Based on the CDR3 plus reference TRBV7-2 and TRBJ1-1, the full variable domain is GAGVSQSPSNKVTEKGKDVELRCDPISGHTALYWYRQSLGQGLEFLIYFQGNSAPDKSGLPSDRFSAERTGGSVSTLTIQRTQQEDSAVYLCASSPIFGLNTEAFFGQGTRLTVV.

V and J are TRBV20-1 and TRBJ1-5; D unresolved. This CDR3 has 12 residues. Looked up from germline, CDR1 is DFQATT and CDR2 is SNEGSKA (reference sequence). V lost 0 bases and J 4 bases, leaving 4 bases between the germline ends. CDR3 nucleotide sequence: TGCAGTGCTAGAGATGTAAATCAGCCCCAGCATTTT. The encoded protein is CSARDVNQPQHF.

This clonotype appeared a few times. The chain links TRBV4-1 to TRBJ2-2; 13 positions agree with TRBD2. Germline CDR1 MGHRA, CDR2 YSYEKL. This CDR3 comprises 18 residues. The J segment lost 5 bases and the V segment lost 0 bases, leaving 6 bases of the junction unmatched. The CDR3 region has the DNA TGCGCCAGCAGCCAAGAGCCGCCGGGACTAGCGGGGACCGGGGAGCTGTTTTTT. Translated: CASSQEPPGLAGTGELFF.

This clonotype was observed at least ten times. The chain couples TRBV12-3 or TRBV12-4 to TRBJ1-6; D call uncertain. The V end lost 5 bases, the J end lost 8 bases, and 10 bases lay between the germline ends. This CDR3 is 13 amino acids long. The CDR3 sequence: CASSTRGDSPLHF. The CDR3 DNA reads TGTGCCAGCAGTACCCGAGGCGATTCACCCCTCCACTTT.

The genes are TRBV5-1 and TRBJ2-5, with TRBD1 matching 10 bases. The CDR3 has 15 residues. Per the germline V gene, CDR1 is SGHRS and CDR2 is YFSETQ. The V segment lost 0 bases and the J segment 5 bases; nucleotides outside the gene matches: 4. CDR3 sequence reads: CASSLVTGGGETQYF. For the CDR3, the DNA is TGCGCCAGCAGCTTGGTGACAGGGGGCGGCGAGACCCAGTACTTC.

The V gene is TRBV2, the J gene TRBJ1-1, with 8 nucleotides matching TRBD1. Germline V gene data show CDR1 as SNHLY and CDR2 as FYNNEI. After removal of 6 bases from V and 3 bases from J, the junction contained 3 bases not matched to a gene. The CDR3 has 13 residues. In nucleotides, the CDR3 is TGTGCCAGCAGCACAGGGGGTTACACTGAAGCTTTCTTT. Translation gives CASSTGGYTEAFF.

The V call is TRBV20-1, the J call TRBJ1-2; maybe TRBD1 (6 bases). CDR3 size: 16 residues. Germline values: CDR1 DFQATT, CDR2 SNEGSKA (reference sequence). V was cut by 4 bases and J by 4 bases, with 22 bases left in between. The CDR3, as DNA: TGCAGTGCTACCTACGGGAGATGGGGGCGAGGCTATGGCTACACCTTC. Translated: CSATYGRWGRGYGYTF.

This clonotype was found many times. V is TRBV6-6 and J is TRBJ2-5; tentatively, D is TRBD2 (6 bases). This CDR3 is built from 20 residues. The germline CDR1 and CDR2 sequences are MNHNY and SVGAGI (reference sequence). Trimming took off 4 bases at V and 4 bases at J, with 31 bases between the two ends. CDR3 amino acids: CASSSPNPPKREEQLETQYF. DNA for the CDR3: TGTGCCAGCAGTTCACCCAACCCCCCCAAGAGGGAGGAACAATTAGAGACCCAGTACTTC.

The gene calls are TRBV2 and TRBJ1-5; D ambiguous. V lost 2 bases and J 11 bases, leaving 7 bases between the germline ends. Germline CDR1 is SNHLY and CDR2 is FYNNEI. The CDR3 consists of 11 residues. The CDR3 DNA reads as TGTGCCAGCAGTGAACTGGAGACCCAGCATTTT. Its translation: CASSELETQHF.

In this sample, this clonotype turned up many times. CDR3 region: CASSLAGTWSEKLFF. Here the CDR3 DNA reads TGCGCCAGCAGCTTGGCCGGGACATGGTCTGAAAAACTGTTTTTT. The gene calls are TRBV5-1 and TRBJ1-4; D may be TRBD1 (6 bases). Trimming removed 0 bases at V and 7 bases at J, with 13 bases between. Germline values: CDR1 SGHRS, CDR2 YFSETQ. The CDR3 totals 15 residues.

V and J are TRBV12-3 or TRBV12-4 and TRBJ1-1; D ambiguous. The germline V and J ends were trimmed by 5 bases and 1 base, with 8 bases remaining between them. The CDR3 sequence is 13 residues long. CDR3 DNA: TGTGCCAGCAGTAATAGGTGGAACACTGAAGCTTTCTTT. Translating it yields CASSNRWNTEAFF.

This clonotype has a count of ten or more. This rearrangement joins TRBV12-3 or TRBV12-4 to TRBJ1-1; 9 bases are shared with TRBD1. The CDR3 totals 15 residues. The ends lost 4 bases at V and 1 base at J; junction bases unmatched: 4. In DNA form, the CDR3 reads TGTGCCAGCAGTTCCGCGGACAGGGGGAACACTGAAGCTTTCTTT. This translates into CASSSADRGNTEAFF.

The chain carries TRBV10-3 and TRBJ1-5, with D possibly TRBD1 on 5 matching bases. Germline V CDR1 and CDR2: ENHRY, SYGVKD. The CDR3 has 12 amino acids. V lost 6 bases to trimming and J lost 4 bases, with 7 bases between them. The CDR3, as DNA: TGTGCCATCAGGCGGGGGAATCAGCCCCAGCATTTT. This sequence encodes CAIRRGNQPQHF.

The sample holds many counts of this clonotype. The chain employs TRBV13 and TRBJ2-7; D not certain. There are 16 residues in the CDR3. V lost 0 bases and J 5 bases, leaving 17 bases between the germline ends. The germline V gene has CDR1 PRHDT and CDR2 FYEKMQ (reference sequence). The CDR3 reads CASSLGESDGGHEQYF. In DNA, the CDR3 is TGTGCCAGCAGCTTAGGGGAGAGTGATGGCGGCCACGAGCAGTACTTC.

As to this clonotype: With a much larger clone just one base away, this may be a read error. The DNA of the CDR3 is TGTGCCAGCAGTTTAAGTTGGGGAAGCGATGGCTACACCTTC. Translating it yields CASSLSWGSDGYTF. V and J are TRBV28 and TRBJ1-2; the D is unclear. The CDR3 covers 14 residues. V shed 2 bases and J shed 6 bases, with 13 bases lying between them. CDR1 and CDR2 (germline): MDHEN, SYDVKM.

This clonotype was recorded many times. This chain joins TRBV7-9 and TRBJ1-2; D gene uncertain. The CDR3 runs 13 residues. CDR1 is SEHNR and CDR2 is FQNEAQ in the germline V gene (reference sequence). Trimming removed 5 bases at V and 5 bases at J, with 12 bases between. This chain's CDR3 is CASSRPQDYGYTF. The DNA for the CDR3 is TGTGCCAGCAGCCGCCCCCAGGATTATGGCTACACCTTC.

The V and J genes are TRBV15 and TRBJ1-2; D is uncertain. CDR3 length: 14 residues. The V gene's germline CDR1 is LNHNV and CDR2 YYDKDF (reference sequence). V lost 0 bases, J lost 7 bases, and 12 bases lay in between. Here the CDR3 reads CATSRDQMGGGYTF. Here the CDR3 DNA reads TGTGCCACCAGCAGAGACCAGATGGGAGGTGGCTACACCTTC.

A few counts support this clonotype. This chain joins TRBV28 and TRBJ2-2; no definite D call. Per germline, CDR1 MDHEN and CDR2 SYDVKM. The CDR3 spans 13 residues. V was clipped by 3 bases and J by 3 bases, with 5 bases between them. The CDR3: CASSFRDTGELFF. Here the CDR3 DNA reads TGTGCCAGCAGTTTTAGAGACACCGGGGAGCTGTTTTTT.

This clonotype was recorded many times. This chain links TRBV10-3 with TRBJ1-6; a weak D match, TRBD1 (6 bases). The CDR3 is 13 residues long. Between the trimmed V and J ends, which lost 6 bases and 15 bases, there was a span of 18 bases. Germline CDR1 ENHRY, CDR2 SYGVKD. The CDR3: CAIRPGERGNLHF. The CDR3, as DNA: TGTGCCATCAGGCCCGGGGAAAGGGGGAACCTCCACTTT.

This clonotype was observed a handful of times. The chain combines TRBV20-1 with TRBJ1-6; no reliable D call. The CDR3 spans 13 residues. Per germline, CDR1 DFQATT and CDR2 SNEGSKA (reference sequence). Between the trimmed V and J ends, which lost 0 bases and 9 bases, there was a span of 9 bases. The CDR3 here is CSARDGRVSPLHF. The CDR3 region has the DNA TGCAGTGCTAGAGACGGACGTGTTTCACCCCTCCACTTT.

V and J are TRBV20-1 and TRBJ1-1, with a weak D call TRBD1 (6 bases). The CDR3 is made up of 18 amino acids. V lost 6 bases, J lost 4 bases, and 30 bases lay in between. Germline V CDR1 and CDR2: DFQATT, SNEGSKA (reference sequence). CDR3 sequence (DNA): TGCAGTGCCAAATACGCAACAGGGTTTGGGAGAAGTGGCACTGAAGCTTTCTTT. Its translation: CSAKYATGFGRSGTEAFF.

The sample holds many counts of this clonotype. Sequence at one end of the junction differs from germline and may be a read error. The chain uses TRBV7-9 and TRBJ2-7; 7 nucleotides align to TRBD1. Germline CDR1 SEHNR, CDR2 FQNEAQ (reference sequence). This CDR3 region has 13 residues. CDR3 bases: TGCGCCAGCTCTCGGACAGGCTCCTACGAGCAGTACTTC. It codes for CASSRTGSYEQYF.

This chain uses TRBV7-3 with TRBJ1-6; D call uncertain. V was pared by 3 bases and J by 7 bases, with 13 bases between. There are 15 residues in the CDR3. The germline V gene has CDR1 SGHTA and CDR2 FQGTGA. In nucleotides, the CDR3 is TGTGCCAGCAGCTTTGATGTAGGGAGGAATTCACCCCTCCACTTT. Encoded protein: CASSFDVGRNSPLHF.

The chain joins TRBV5-6 to TRBJ1-2; the match to TRBD1 covers 10 bases. Germline V CDR1 and CDR2: SGHDT, YYEEEE. The CDR3 is 13 residues long. V gave up 4 bases and J gave up 9 bases; unmatched junction bases: 6. The CDR3 nucleotides are TGTGCCAGCAGCCAAGGGACAGGGGAGAGCTACACCTTC. It specifies CASSQGTGESYTF.

The V and J genes are TRBV5-1 and TRBJ2-5; TRBD2 might be the D (5 bases). This CDR3 region has 14 residues. Trimming removed 1 base from V and 9 bases from J, with 16 bases in between. The V gene's germline CDR1 is SGHRS and CDR2 YFSETQ. This CDR3 reads CASSLNLGSQPQYF. The CDR3 nucleotides read TGCGCCAGCAGCTTGAACCTTGGGAGTCAGCCCCAGTACTTC.

There are many counts of this clonotype. The gene calls are TRBV5-8 and TRBJ2-6; no clear D. The length of the CDR3 is 15 residues. CDR1 and CDR2 from the germline V gene are SGHTS and YDEGEE. Between the trimmed V and J ends, which lost 4 bases and 2 bases, there was a span of 10 bases. The DNA for the CDR3 is TGTGCCAGCAGCCCCACCCAGGCTGGGGCCAACGTCCTGACTTTC. Its translation: CASSPTQAGANVLTF.